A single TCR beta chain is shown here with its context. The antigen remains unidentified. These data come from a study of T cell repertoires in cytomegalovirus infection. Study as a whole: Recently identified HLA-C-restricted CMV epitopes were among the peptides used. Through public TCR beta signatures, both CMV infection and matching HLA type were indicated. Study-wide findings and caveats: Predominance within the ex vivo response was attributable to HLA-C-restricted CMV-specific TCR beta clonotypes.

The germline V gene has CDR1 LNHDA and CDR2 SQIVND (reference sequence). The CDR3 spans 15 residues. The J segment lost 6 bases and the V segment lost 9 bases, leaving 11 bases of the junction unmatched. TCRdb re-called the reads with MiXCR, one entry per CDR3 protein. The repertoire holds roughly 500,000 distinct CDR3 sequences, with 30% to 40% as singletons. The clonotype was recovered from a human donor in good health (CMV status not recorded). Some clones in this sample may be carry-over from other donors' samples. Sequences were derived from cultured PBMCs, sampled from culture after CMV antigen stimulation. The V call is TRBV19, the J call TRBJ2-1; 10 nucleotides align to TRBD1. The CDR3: CASRTTGQGINEQFF. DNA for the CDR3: TGTGCCAGCCGTACGACGGGACAGGGGATCAATGAGCAGTTCTTC.